The 10 T cell receptor beta chains given below trace back to one sample, sequenced in a study of T cells in Graves' hyperthyroidism and ophthalmopathy. Amplified regions were TCR beta CDR3 sequences from RNA transcripts. The HTBI primer set drove a first-round RT-PCR of the TCR CDR3. In TCRdb, the multiplex PCR reads were re-called with MiXCR into one record per CDR3 protein. The sample contains about 500,000 distinct CDR3 sequences, about 15% of which appear only once. The sequenced sample consisted of blood. The receptors stem from a woman between 18 and 29 years old with Graves' hyperthyroidism.

Only a few counts were recorded for this clonotype. It may be a read error: a sequence one base away is much more abundant. The J gene is TRBJ2-7, the V gene TRBV18, with 8 positions matching TRBD1. V lost 2 bases and J lost 2; bases outside the gene matches: 2. Germline V CDR1 and CDR2: KGHSH, LQKENI. This CDR3 comprises 14 residues. This chain's CDR3 is CASSPGGQAYEQYF. The CDR3, as DNA: TGTGCCAGCTCACCAGGGGGACAGGCCTACGAGCAGTACTTC.

This clonotype showed up many times. The chain is built from TRBV29-1 and TRBJ1-5; 8 nucleotides align to TRBD1. The V and J ends lost 4 bases and 2 bases, in that order; junction bases with no gene match: 4. Germline assignment: CDR1 SQVTM and CDR2 ANQGSEA. This CDR3 is 14 amino acids long. CDR3 sequence reads: CSVAGGAGNQPQHF. CDR3 bases: TGCAGCGTTGCAGGGGGCGCGGGCAATCAGCCCCAGCATTTT.

Ten or more counts support this clonotype. J is TRBJ2-5 and V is TRBV2, with D hard to call. V lost 4 bases and J lost 0, with 6 bases in between. The CDR3 consists of 13 residues. The germline gives CDR1 SNHLY, CDR2 FYNNEI. The DNA for the CDR3 is TGTGCCAGCAGTGTCAGGTACCAAGAGACCCAGTACTTC. It yields the protein CASSVRYQETQYF.

This clonotype was counted a few times. The chain employs TRBV2 and TRBJ2-1; 8 nucleotides agree with TRBD1. CDR1 is SNHLY and CDR2 is FYNNEI in the germline V gene. The CDR3 covers 15 residues. The trim removed 7 bases at V and 3 bases at J, leaving 8 bases unmatched. The CDR3 DNA is TGTGCCAGCAATTACATTACAGGGGGCTACAATGAGCAGTTCTTC. Translated, it gives CASNYITGGYNEQFF.

This clonotype was observed at least ten times. The genes are TRBV9 and TRBJ1-1; TRBD1 is a possible D gene (6 bases). The germline CDR1 and CDR2 sequences are SGDLS and YYNGEE. CDR3 size: 13 residues. The V gene lost 3 bases and the J gene lost 4 bases, with 10 bases spanning the gap. The CDR3 sequence: CASSDRVSTEAFF. CDR3 nucleotides: TGTGCCAGCAGCGACAGGGTTAGCACTGAAGCTTTCTTT.

This clonotype was counted many times. This chain links TRBV3-1 with TRBJ2-7; 11 bases fit TRBD2. There are 15 residues in the CDR3. CDR1 is LGHDT, CDR2 YNNKEL, per germline (reference sequence). Losses at the gene ends were 2 bases for V and 2 bases for J; bases not matched to a gene: 2. The CDR3 DNA is TGTGCCAGCAGCCAAATTAGCGGGAGGGCCTACGAGCAGTACTTC. This gives the protein CASSQISGRAYEQYF.

The chain's CDR3 is CASSLGVGMGYTF. The CDR3 nucleotides read TGCGCCAGCAGCTTGGGGGTCGGAATGGGCTACACCTTC. The J gene is TRBJ1-2, the V gene TRBV5-1; D call uncertain. The CDR3 spans 13 residues. Germline assignment: CDR1 SGHRS and CDR2 YFSETQ. Trimming pared 0 bases from V and 8 bases from J, leaving 11 bases between.

J is TRBJ2-1 and V is TRBV19; 14 nucleotides match TRBD2. The J segment lost 15 bases and the V segment lost 6 bases, leaving 10 bases of the junction unmatched. This CDR3 has 14 amino acids. Germline values: CDR1 LNHDA, CDR2 SQIVND (reference sequence). The CDR3 spells CASRGTSGSSVVFF. DNA of the CDR3: TGTGCCAGTAGGGGGACTAGCGGGAGTTCTGTGGTGTTCTTC.

A few counts support this clonotype. This chain joins TRBV6-1 and TRBJ1-3, with D uncertain. Trimming cost V 10 bases and J 3 bases, with 10 bases left between them. Germline loops: CDR1 MNHNS, CDR2 SASEGT. This CDR3 is 12 amino acids long. CDR3 bases: TGTGCCACCACCCTAGGTGGAAACACCATATATTTT. Encoded protein: CATTLGGNTIYF.

This clonotype has ten or more counts. The chain couples TRBV10-3 to TRBJ2-1, with D possibly matching TRBD2 (6 bases). This CDR3 comprises 16 residues. Germline V gene data show CDR1 as ENHRY and CDR2 as SYGVKD. With 2 bases removed from V and 0 bases from J, the gap between germline ends came to 11 bases. The CDR3 DNA reads as TGTGCCATCAGTGAGGTGCGGGGTAGCTCCTACAATGAGCAGTTCTTC. It translates to CAISEVRGSSYNEQFF.